This is a list of T cell receptor beta chains from one sample in a study of cytomegalovirus exposure and HLA in healthy donors. The data were produced by immunoSEQ multiplex PCR, yet TCRdb's version contains in-frame clones alone and is incomplete. This sample yields about 180,000 clones, of which 65% to 80% are seen a single time; about 0.72% belongs to the top ten. The sequencing sample was made of PBMCs. These receptors all come from a woman aged 40 to 50 in good health and CMV-seronegative. CDR3s include the opening cysteine and the closing phenylalanine or tryptophan. D genes are given only for firm matches. Only some rows state a clone size, as once, few, many or a class for expanded clones.

clone size: few
J gene: TRBJ2-2
D gene: NA
V gene: TRBV19
CDR3 protein: CASVPSGPHTGELFF
CDR3 DNA: TGTGCCAGTGTCCCCAGTGGCCCCCACACCGGGGAGCTGTTTTTT

clone size: once
J gene: TRBJ1-1
D gene: NA
V gene: TRBV19
CDR3 protein: CASSIGTENTEAFF
CDR3 DNA: TGTGCCAGTAGTATAGGGACAGAGAACACTGAAGCTTTCTTT

clone size: NA
J gene: TRBJ2-5
D gene: TRBD2
V gene: TRBV5-1
CDR3 protein: CASSLRSLAGTRFQETQYF
CDR3 DNA: TGCGCCAGCAGCTTGAGGAGTCTAGCGGGGACTAGATTTCAAGAGACCCAGTACTTC

clone size: NA
J gene: TRBJ2-7
D gene: NA
V gene: TRBV4-2
CDR3 protein: CASSQDGTASYEQYF
CDR3 DNA: TGTGCCAGCAGCCAAGATGGGACTGCCTCCTACGAGCAGTACTTC

clone size: NA
J gene: TRBJ2-3
D gene: TRBD1
V gene: TRBV19
CDR3 protein: CASSRTGLGKDTQYF
CDR3 DNA: TGTGCCAGTAGCCGGACAGGGTTGGGAAAAGATACGCAGTATTTT

clone size: NA
J gene: TRBJ2-7
D gene: NA
V gene: TRBV6-6
CDR3 protein: CASSYSESYEQYF
CDR3 DNA: TGTGCCAGCAGTTATAGCGAAAGTTACGAGCAGTACTTC

clone size: NA
J gene: TRBJ2-7
D gene: TRBD2
V gene: TRBV19
CDR3 protein: CASSIGREAHEQYF
CDR3 DNA: TGTGCCAGTAGTATAGGGCGGGAGGCTCACGAGCAGTACTTC

clone size: NA
J gene: TRBJ2-7
D gene: NA
V gene: TRBV5-1
CDR3 protein: CASSWTAVYEQYF
CDR3 DNA: TGCGCCAGCAGCTGGACAGCTGTTTACGAGCAGTACTTC

clone size: NA
J gene: TRBJ2-5
D gene: NA
V gene: TRBV7-7
CDR3 protein: CASSLRGTGETQYF
CDR3 DNA: TGTGCTAGCAGCCTTCGGGGGACTGGTGAGACCCAGTACTTC

clone size: NA
J gene: TRBJ2-2
D gene: TRBD2
V gene: TRBV27
CDR3 protein: CASSFGGRGTGELFF
CDR3 DNA: TGTGCCAGCAGTTTTGGCGGGAGAGGAACCGGGGAGCTGTTTTTT

clone size: NA
J gene: TRBJ1-2
D gene: TRBD1
V gene: TRBV4-2
CDR3 protein: CASSQGISGGPYNGYTF
CDR3 DNA: TGTGCCAGCAGCCAGGGGATATCAGGGGGCCCTTATAACGGCTACACCTTC

clone size: once
J gene: TRBJ2-1
D gene: NA
V gene: TRBV5-1
CDR3 protein: CASSLAKGGGASYNEQFF
CDR3 DNA: TGCGCCAGCAGCTTGGCGAAAGGGGGGGGCGCCTCCTACAATGAGCAGTTCTTC

clone size: NA
J gene: TRBJ1-5
D gene: TRBD1
V gene: TRBV4-1
CDR3 protein: CASSQHRDRGNSNQPQHF
CDR3 DNA: TGCGCCAGCAGCCAGCACCGGGACAGGGGCAATAGCAATCAGCCCCAGCATTTT

clone size: NA
J gene: TRBJ1-2
D gene: TRBD1
V gene: TRBV5-1
CDR3 protein: CASSEGQGNYGYTF
CDR3 DNA: TGCGCCAGCAGCGAAGGACAGGGGAACTATGGCTACACCTTC

clone size: NA
J gene: TRBJ2-3
D gene: NA
V gene: TRBV27
CDR3 protein: CASSLLRDSTSTDTQYF
CDR3 DNA: TGTGCCAGCAGTTTGCTTCGGGACTCTACTAGCACAGATACGCAGTATTTT

clone size: NA
J gene: TRBJ1-4
D gene: NA
V gene: TRBV15
CDR3 protein: CATSGGHSTNEKLFF
CDR3 DNA: TGTGCCACCAGCGGGGGACATTCAACTAATGAAAAACTGTTTTTT

clone size: NA
J gene: TRBJ2-3
D gene: TRBD1
V gene: TRBV11-3
CDR3 protein: CASSAGTGGDTQYF
CDR3 DNA: TGTGCCAGCAGCGCGGGGACAGGGGGAGATACGCAGTATTTT

clone size: NA
J gene: TRBJ1-1
D gene: NA
V gene: TRBV5-1
CDR3 protein: CASSMGAGEAFF
CDR3 DNA: TGCGCCAGCAGCATGGGGGCGGGTGAAGCTTTCTTT

clone size: NA
J gene: TRBJ2-1
D gene: NA
V gene: TRBV5-4
CDR3 protein: CASSSPSHNEQFF
CDR3 DNA: TGTGCCAGCAGCTCACCTAGTCACAATGAGCAGTTCTTC

clone size: once
J gene: TRBJ1-5
D gene: NA
V gene: TRBV6-1
CDR3 protein: CASSSTGTGQPQHF
CDR3 DNA: TGTGCCAGCAGCTCGACCGGAACGGGTCAGCCCCAGCATTTT

clone size: NA
J gene: TRBJ2-1
D gene: TRBD2
V gene: TRBV7-2
CDR3 protein: CASSFPPRLASRGNEQFF
CDR3 DNA: TGTGCCAGCAGCTTCCCACCAAGACTAGCTTCAAGGGGAAATGAGCAGTTCTTC

clone size: NA
J gene: TRBJ2-1
D gene: NA
V gene: TRBV2
CDR3 protein: CASSGSGNEQFF
CDR3 DNA: TGTGCCAGCAGCGGTTCCGGGAATGAGCAGTTCTTC